This T cell receptor (beta chain) was retrieved from a study of blood T cells in healthy people across ages. With respect to this clonotype: Its specificity is unknown.

The use of a sample-barcoded 5' primer and a J-beta primer mix characterized a second PCR of about 7 to 12 cycles. Each CDR3 protein is one row after TCRdb ran MiXCR on the 5' RACE reads. The sample includes about 1.4 million distinct CDR3 sequences, approximately 59% of them seen just once. Extracted total RNA amounted to at least 6 micrograms for each sample. Broader study findings: Diversity figures derived from one million T cells were judged to underestimate the true value.

Sequenced: blood. This TCR was sampled from a man between 18 and 35 years old in good health.

The DNA for the CDR3 is TGTGCCAGCAGTTACCCCCTGGGGGCGATAAACAATGAGCAGTTCTTC. It codes for CASSYPLGAINNEQFF. V and J are TRBV6-2 or TRBV6-3 and TRBJ2-1; D might be TRBD1 (6 bases). With 2 bases removed from V and 5 bases from J, the gap between germline ends came to 16 bases. Germline V gene sequence: CDR1 MNHEY, CDR2 SVGEGT. This CDR3 region has 16 residues.